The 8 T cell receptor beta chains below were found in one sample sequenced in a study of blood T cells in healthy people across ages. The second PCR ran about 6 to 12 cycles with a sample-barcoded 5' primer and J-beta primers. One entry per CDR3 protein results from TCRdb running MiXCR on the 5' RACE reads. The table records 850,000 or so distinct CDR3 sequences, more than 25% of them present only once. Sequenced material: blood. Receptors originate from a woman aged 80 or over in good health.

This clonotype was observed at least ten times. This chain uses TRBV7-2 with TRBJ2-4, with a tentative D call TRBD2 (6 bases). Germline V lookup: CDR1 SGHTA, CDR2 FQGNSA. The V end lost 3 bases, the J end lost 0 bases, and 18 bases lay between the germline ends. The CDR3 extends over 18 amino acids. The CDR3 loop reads CASSLQPAVLAAKNIQYF. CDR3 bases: TGTGCCAGCAGCTTGCAACCCGCCGTACTAGCAGCCAAAAACATTCAGTACTTC.

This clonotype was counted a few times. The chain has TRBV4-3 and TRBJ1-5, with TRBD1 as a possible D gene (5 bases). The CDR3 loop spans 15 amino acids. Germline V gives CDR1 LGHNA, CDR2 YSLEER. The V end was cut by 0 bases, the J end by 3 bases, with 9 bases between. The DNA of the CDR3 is TGCGCCAGCAGCCAAGATGGAGGGGCCAATCAGCCCCAGCATTTT. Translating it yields CASSQDGGANQPQHF.

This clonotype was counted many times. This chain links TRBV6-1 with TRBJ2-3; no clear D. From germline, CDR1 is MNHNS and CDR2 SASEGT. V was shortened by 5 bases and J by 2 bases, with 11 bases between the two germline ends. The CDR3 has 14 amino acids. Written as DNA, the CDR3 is TGTGCCAGCAGTCAAGGGCCACACACAGATACGCAGTATTTT. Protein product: CASSQGPHTDTQYF.

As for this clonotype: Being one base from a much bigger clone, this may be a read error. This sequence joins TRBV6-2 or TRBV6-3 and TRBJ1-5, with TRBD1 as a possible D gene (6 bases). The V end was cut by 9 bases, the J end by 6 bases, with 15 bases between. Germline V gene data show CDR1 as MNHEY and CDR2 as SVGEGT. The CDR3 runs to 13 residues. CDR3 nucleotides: TGTGCCAGAAACGTCCAGGGGAGTCAGCCCCAGCATTTT. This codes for CARNVQGSQPQHF.

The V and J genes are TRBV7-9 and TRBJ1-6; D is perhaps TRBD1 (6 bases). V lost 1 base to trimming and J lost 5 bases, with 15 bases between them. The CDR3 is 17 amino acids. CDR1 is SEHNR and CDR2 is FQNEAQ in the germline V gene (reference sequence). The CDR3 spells CASSLELGAAHNSPLHF. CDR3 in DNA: TGTGCCAGCAGCTTAGAGTTGGGGGCCGCCCATAATTCACCCCTCCACTTT. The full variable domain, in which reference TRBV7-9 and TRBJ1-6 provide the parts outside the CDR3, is DTGVSQNPRHKITKRGQNVTFRCDPISEHNRLYWYRQTLGQGPEFLTYFQNEAQLEKSRLLSDRFSAERPKGSFSTLEIQRTEQGDSAMYLCASSLELGAAHNSPLHFGNGTRLTVT.

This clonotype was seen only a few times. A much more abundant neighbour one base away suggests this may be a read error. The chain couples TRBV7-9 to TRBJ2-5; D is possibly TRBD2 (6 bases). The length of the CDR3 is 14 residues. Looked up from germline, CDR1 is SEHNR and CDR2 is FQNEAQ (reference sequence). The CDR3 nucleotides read TGTGCCAGCGCGGGGCTAACACCACAAGAGACCCGGTACTTC. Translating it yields CASAGLTPQETRYF.

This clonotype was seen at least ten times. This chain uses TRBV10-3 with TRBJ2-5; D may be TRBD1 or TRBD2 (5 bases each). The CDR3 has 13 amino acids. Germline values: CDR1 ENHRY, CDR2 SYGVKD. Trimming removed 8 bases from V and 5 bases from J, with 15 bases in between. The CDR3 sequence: CAIGASIVETQYF. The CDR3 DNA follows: TGTGCCATCGGGGCTAGCATCGTGGAGACCCAGTACTTC.

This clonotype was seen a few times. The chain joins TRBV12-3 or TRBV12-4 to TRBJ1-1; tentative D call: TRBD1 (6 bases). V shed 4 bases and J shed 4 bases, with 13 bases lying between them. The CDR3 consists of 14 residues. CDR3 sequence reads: CASSWTDRITEAFF. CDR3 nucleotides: TGTGCCAGCAGTTGGACTGACAGGATCACTGAAGCTTTCTTT.